The clone carrying this T cell receptor (beta chain) was seen only a few times. Its antigen is not known. This sample is part of a study of response to subunit inactivated influenza vaccine. Findings of the study overall: There was a suggestion from the authors that each seasonal influenza vaccination recruits few new T cells.

This CDR3 spans 16 amino acids. Trimming removed 1 base at V and 10 bases at J, with 20 bases between. In germline, CDR1 is MGHRA, CDR2 YSYEKL. TCRdb processed the RT-PCR reads anew with MiXCR; each CDR3 protein has one entry. Of more than 600,000 distinct CDR3 sequences in the sample, approximately 18% were seen once. The sequence derives from a man in his fifties who received an inactivated influenza vaccine. This chain joins TRBV4-1 and TRBJ2-1, with a possible D match to TRBD1 (6 bases). The material sequenced was PBMCs from blood, taken roughly 5 days after vaccination. CDR3: CASSQAHLTGNQEQFF. CDR3 in DNA: TGCGCCAGCAGCCAAGCTCACTTAACAGGGAATCAGGAGCAGTTCTTC.